This is a list of T cell receptor beta chains from one sample in a study of blood T cell repertoires in COVID-19. Generated by immunoSEQ multiplex PCR, the TCRdb table keeps only in-frame clones and is missing some. Of just over 250,000 clones in the sample, around 86% were seen once. Material for sequencing was peripheral blood. These receptors were taken from a man in his forties who had recovered from COVID-19. The conserved cysteine and the conserved F or W are not part of the CDR3 here. The order of the fields is clone size, V gene, J gene, CDR3 protein. Clone size, where shown, is once, few, many, or a class for clones that have expanded.

NA	TRBV6-5	TRBJ1-6	ASRGPPYSPLH
few	TRBV3-1/TRBV3-2	TRBJ2-1	ASSSRASGAYNEQF
NA	TRBV21-1	TRBJ1-3	ATKAQGGNNGNTIY
NA	TRBV15	TRBJ1-2	ATSRVSGTGGYGYT
NA	TRBV23-1	TRBJ2-6	ASLPGANVLT
NA	TRBV19	TRBJ1-2	ASNGDRERGTYGYT
NA	TRBV11-3	TRBJ2-7	ASSQTRAGEQY
NA	TRBV18	TRBJ2-5	ASSSGQLETQY
once	TRBV3-1/TRBV3-2	TRBJ1-4	ASSSTGEELF
NA	TRBV4-3	TRBJ2-1	ASSQEKGLAGGPGVGNEQF
NA	TRBV20-1	TRBJ2-7	SAALTGEQY
NA	TRBV27	TRBJ1-5	ASSPMTGVGNQPQH
NA	TRBV9	TRBJ2-1	ASSDSGRSHNEQF
NA	TRBV2	TRBJ1-5	ASRMSGLAQPQH
NA	TRBV7-9	TRBJ2-4	ASSGGPGVNIQY
NA	TRBV9	TRBJ2-7	ASSGASDRDHEQY
NA	TRBV9	TRBJ2-1	ASSANQAWNEQF
NA	TRBV28	TRBJ1-5	ASSGREALREPQH
NA	TRBV9	TRBJ2-7	ASSVDSGKTYEQY
NA	TRBV29-1	TRBJ2-5	SVAGTRDGTQY
once	TRBV9	TRBJ2-7	ASSSGTEGEQY
NA	TRBV5-5	TRBJ2-5	ASSLASGQETQY
NA	TRBV27	TRBJ1-1	ASSFRGEAF
NA	TRBV4-3	TRBJ2-1	ASSQDHRGRSTEQF
NA	TRBV9	TRBJ1-4	ASSVGPATNEKLF
NA	TRBV6-5	TRBJ1-1	ASKPGQGNTEAF
NA	TRBV5-4	TRBJ2-7	ASSGRGNLPYEQY
once	TRBV5-1	TRBJ2-1	ASSGAGTTTPYNEQF
NA	TRBV7-2	TRBJ1-3	ASSLVAGALGGNTIY
NA	TRBV5-1	TRBJ2-2	ASSLLGANGGTGELF
NA	TRBV13	TRBJ2-1	ASSSLGTGFNEQF
NA	TRBV13	TRBJ2-1	ASSWSGGPHNEQF